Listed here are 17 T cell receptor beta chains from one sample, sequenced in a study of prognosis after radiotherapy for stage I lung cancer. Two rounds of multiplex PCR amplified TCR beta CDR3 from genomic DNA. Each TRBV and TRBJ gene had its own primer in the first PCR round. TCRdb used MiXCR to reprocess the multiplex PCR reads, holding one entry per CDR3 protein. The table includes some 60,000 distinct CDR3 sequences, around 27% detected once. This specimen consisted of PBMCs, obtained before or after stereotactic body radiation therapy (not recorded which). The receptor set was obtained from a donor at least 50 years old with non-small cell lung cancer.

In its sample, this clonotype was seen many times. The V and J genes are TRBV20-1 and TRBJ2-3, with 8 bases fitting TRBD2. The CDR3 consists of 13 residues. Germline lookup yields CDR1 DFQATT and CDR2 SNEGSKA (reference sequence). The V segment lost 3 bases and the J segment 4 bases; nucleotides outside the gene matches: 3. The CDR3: CSARRGASDTQYF. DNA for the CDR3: TGCAGTGCTAGGCGGGGGGCATCAGATACGCAGTATTTT.

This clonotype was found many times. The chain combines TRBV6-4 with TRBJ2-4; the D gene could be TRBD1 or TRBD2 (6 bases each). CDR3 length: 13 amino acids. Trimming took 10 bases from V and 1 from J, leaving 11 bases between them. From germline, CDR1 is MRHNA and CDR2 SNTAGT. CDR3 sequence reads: CATLGGAKNIQYF. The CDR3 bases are TGTGCCACCCTAGGGGGGGCCAAAAACATTCAGTACTTC.

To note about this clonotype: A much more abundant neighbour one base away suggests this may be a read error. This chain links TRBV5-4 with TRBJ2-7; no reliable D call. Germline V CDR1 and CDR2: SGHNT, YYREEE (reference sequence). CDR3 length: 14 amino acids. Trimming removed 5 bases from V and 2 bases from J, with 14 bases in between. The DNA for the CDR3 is TGTGCCAGCAGATTGTCCGCATACGCCTACGAGCAGTACTTC. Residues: CASRLSAYAYEQYF.

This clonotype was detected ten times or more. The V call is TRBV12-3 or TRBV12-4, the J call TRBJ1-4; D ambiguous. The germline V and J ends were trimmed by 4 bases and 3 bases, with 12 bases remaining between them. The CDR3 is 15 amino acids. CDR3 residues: CASSSSRLPNEKLFF. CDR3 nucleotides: TGTGCCAGCAGTTCCTCCAGGCTCCCTAATGAAAAACTGTTTTTT.

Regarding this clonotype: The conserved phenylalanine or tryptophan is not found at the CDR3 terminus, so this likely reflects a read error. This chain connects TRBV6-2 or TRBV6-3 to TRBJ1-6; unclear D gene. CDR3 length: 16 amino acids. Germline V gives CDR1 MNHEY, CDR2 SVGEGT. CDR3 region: CATAGHGVRFGSPLHL. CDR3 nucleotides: TGTGCAACGGCTGGGCATGGGGTGCGTTTCGGTTCACCCCTCCACCTT.

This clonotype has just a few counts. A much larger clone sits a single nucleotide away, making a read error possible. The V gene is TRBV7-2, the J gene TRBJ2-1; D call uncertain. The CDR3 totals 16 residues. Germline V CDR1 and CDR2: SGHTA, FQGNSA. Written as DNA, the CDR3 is TGTGCCAGCAGCCCAGGCGGAGCCAGCTCCTACAATGAGCAGCTCTTC. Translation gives CASSPGGASSYNEQLF.

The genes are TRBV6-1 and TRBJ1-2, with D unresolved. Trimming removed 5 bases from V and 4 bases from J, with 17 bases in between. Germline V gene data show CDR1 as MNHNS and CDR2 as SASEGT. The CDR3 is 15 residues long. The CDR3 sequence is CASSLRFDEGYGYTF. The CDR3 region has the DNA TGTGCCAGCAGTCTCAGATTTGACGAGGGCTATGGCTACACCTTC.

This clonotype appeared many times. For the CDR3, the DNA is TGCGCCAGCAGCCGAGGACAGGGCGGCACCGGGGAGCTGTTTTTT. It translates to CASSRGQGGTGELFF. The chain uses TRBV4-3 and TRBJ2-2; 8 bases match TRBD1. The V gene's germline CDR1 is LGHNA and CDR2 YSLEER. Trimming at V came to 4 bases and at J to 4 bases, leaving 5 bases not matched to a gene. CDR3 size: 15 residues.

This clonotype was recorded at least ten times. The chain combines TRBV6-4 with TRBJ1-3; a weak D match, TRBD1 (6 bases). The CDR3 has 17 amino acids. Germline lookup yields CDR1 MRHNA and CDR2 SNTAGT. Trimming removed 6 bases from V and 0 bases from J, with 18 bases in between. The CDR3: CASRGHSDLVSGNTIYF. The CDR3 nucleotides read TGTGCCAGCAGGGGACACTCCGACCTTGTCTCTGGAAACACCATATATTTT.

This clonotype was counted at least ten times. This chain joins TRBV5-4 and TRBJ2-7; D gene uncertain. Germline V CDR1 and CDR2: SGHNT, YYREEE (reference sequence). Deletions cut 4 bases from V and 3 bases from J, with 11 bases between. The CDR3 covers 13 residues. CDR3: CASSRTADYEQYF. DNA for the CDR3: TGTGCCAGCAGCCGGACGGCGGACTACGAGCAGTACTTC.

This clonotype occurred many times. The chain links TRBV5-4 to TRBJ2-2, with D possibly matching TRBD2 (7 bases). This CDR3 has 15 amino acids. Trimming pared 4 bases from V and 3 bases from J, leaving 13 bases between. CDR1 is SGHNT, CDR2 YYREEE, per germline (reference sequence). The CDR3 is CASSTQGRDTGELFF. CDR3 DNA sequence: TGTGCCAGCAGCACCCAGGGGAGGGACACCGGGGAGCTGTTTTTT.

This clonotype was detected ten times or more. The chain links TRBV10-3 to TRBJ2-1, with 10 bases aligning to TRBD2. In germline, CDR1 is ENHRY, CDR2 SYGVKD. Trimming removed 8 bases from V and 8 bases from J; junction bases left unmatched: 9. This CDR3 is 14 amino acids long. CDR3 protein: CAIWSGGAEDEQFF. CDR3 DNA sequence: TGTGCCATCTGGAGCGGGGGGGCCGAGGATGAGCAGTTCTTC.

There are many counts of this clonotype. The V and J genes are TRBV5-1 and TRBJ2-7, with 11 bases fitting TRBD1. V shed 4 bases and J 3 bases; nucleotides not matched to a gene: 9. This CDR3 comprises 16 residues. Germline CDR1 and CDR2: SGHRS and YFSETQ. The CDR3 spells CASSARDRGNHYEQYF. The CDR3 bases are TGCGCCAGCAGCGCACGGGACAGGGGGAATCACTACGAGCAGTACTTC.

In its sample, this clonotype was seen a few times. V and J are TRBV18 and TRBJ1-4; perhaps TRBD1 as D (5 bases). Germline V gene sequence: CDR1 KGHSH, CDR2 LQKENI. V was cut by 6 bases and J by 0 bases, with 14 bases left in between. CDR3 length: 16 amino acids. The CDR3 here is CASSRSGPATNEKLFF. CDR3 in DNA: TGTGCCAGCTCCCGCTCGGGACCCGCAACTAATGAAAAACTGTTTTTT.

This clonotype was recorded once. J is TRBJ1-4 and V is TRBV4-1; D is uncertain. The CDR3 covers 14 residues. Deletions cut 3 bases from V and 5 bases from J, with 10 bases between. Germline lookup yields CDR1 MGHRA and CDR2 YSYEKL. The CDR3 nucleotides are TGCGCCAGCAGCCAGCCGCTTCCCAATGAAAAACTGTTTTTT. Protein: CASSQPLPNEKLFF.

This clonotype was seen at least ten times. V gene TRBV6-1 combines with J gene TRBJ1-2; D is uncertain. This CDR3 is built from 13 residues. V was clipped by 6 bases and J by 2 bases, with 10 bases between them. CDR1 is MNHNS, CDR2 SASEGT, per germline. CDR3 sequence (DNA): TGTGCCAGCAGCCGTACATCAAACTATGGCTACACCTTC. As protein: CASSRTSNYGYTF.

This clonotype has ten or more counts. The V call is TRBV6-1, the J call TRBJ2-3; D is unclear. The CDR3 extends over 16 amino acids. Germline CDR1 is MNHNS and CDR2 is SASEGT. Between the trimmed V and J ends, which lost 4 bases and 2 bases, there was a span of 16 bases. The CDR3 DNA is TGTGCCAGCAGTGTATCGAGGAGCCTGTCCACAGATACGCAGTATTTT. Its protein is CASSVSRSLSTDTQYF.